This passage covers 6 T cell receptor beta chains from one sample sequenced in a study of T cells in Graves' hyperthyroidism and ophthalmopathy. Amplification targeted TCR beta CDR3 regions from RNA transcripts. First-round RT-PCR targeting the TCR CDR3 was performed with the HTBI primer set. In TCRdb, the multiplex PCR reads were re-called with MiXCR into one record per CDR3 protein. The sample has 500,000 to 700,000 distinct CDR3 sequences, around 17% seen once. The sequencing sample was made of blood. These receptors all stem from a woman in her late teens or twenties with Graves' hyperthyroidism.

V and J are TRBV24-1 and TRBJ2-1; 8 positions match TRBD2. Germline V gene data show CDR1 as KGHDR and CDR2 as SFDVKD. With 3 bases clipped from V and 7 bases from J, the junction kept 4 bases outside the gene matches. The CDR3 sequence is 14 residues long. The CDR3 reads CATSDRTSLNEQFF. As DNA, the CDR3 is TGTGCCACCAGTGATCGGACTAGCCTAAATGAGCAGTTCTTC.

This clonotype was counted a few times. The CDR3 nucleotides are TGCAGCGTCCACAGCGACAGGGGGAACACCATATATTTT. It is translated as CSVHSDRGNTIYF. The chain joins TRBV29-1 to TRBJ1-3; the match to TRBD1 covers 9 bases. The CDR3 runs to 13 residues. The V segment lost 6 bases and the J segment 7 bases; nucleotides outside the gene matches: 7. Germline values: CDR1 SQVTM, CDR2 ANQGSEA.

This rearrangement joins TRBV4-1 to TRBJ2-3; 8 positions match TRBD1. Germline V gives CDR1 MGHRA, CDR2 YSYEKL. The CDR3 spans 16 residues. J was trimmed by 4 bases and V by 3 bases; bases with no gene match: 9. For the CDR3, the DNA is TGCGCCAGCAGCCAGTACCCCAGGGGGCAACCAGATACGCAGTATTTT. The encoded protein is CASSQYPRGQPDTQYF.

This clonotype was observed many times. V and J are TRBV6-1 and TRBJ2-3; TRBD2 aligns across 8 bases. The CDR3 contains 17 residues. The V gene's germline CDR1 is MNHNS and CDR2 SASEGT. Losses at the gene ends were 4 bases for V and 7 bases for J; bases not matched to a gene: 16. The CDR3 DNA is TGTGCCAGCAGTGCTACCGGGACTAGAAGGGCTATGTATACGCAGTATTTT. Its protein is CASSATGTRRAMYTQYF.

This clonotype showed up just a few times. This chain uses TRBV6-1 with TRBJ2-5; maybe TRBD1 (5 bases). The germline V and J ends were trimmed by 2 bases and 2 bases, with 12 bases remaining between them. Per the germline V gene, CDR1 is MNHNS and CDR2 is SASEGT. The CDR3 extends over 15 amino acids. The CDR3 protein is CASSERGGQQETQYF. The CDR3, as DNA: TGTGCCAGCAGTGAAAGGGGTGGTCAACAAGAGACCCAGTACTTC.

This clonotype was seen a handful of times. The genes are TRBV7-6 and TRBJ2-5, with 7 bases identical to TRBD2. The trim removed 0 bases at V and 3 bases at J, leaving 7 bases unmatched. The germline V gene encodes CDR1 SGHVS and CDR2 FNYEAQ. This CDR3 contains 16 residues. CDR3 region: CASSLAGWEGEETQYF. The CDR3 coding sequence is TGTGCCAGCAGCTTAGCGGGATGGGAGGGAGAAGAGACCCAGTACTTC.